The 11 T cell receptor beta chains below come from one sample, sequenced in a study of beta chain features in type 1 diabetes. These receptors are not linked to any known antigen. Overall study results and limits: Type 1 diabetes patients showed a moderate but significant shortening of TCRB CDR3s in all four CD4+ subsets.

Expressed TCRB transcripts got sequenced, as all isolated RNA was reverse transcribed. Data came from immunoSEQ multiplex PCR; TCRdb stores just in-frame clones and leaves some out. The table includes 600,000 or so clones, more than 13% detected once. The specimen sequenced was naive CD4+ T cells from blood. The receptors were sampled from a man aged 18 to 30 with type 1 diabetes.

This CDR3 is CSVEGIQRRAGDTQYF. For the CDR3, the DNA is TGCAGCGTTGAAGGTATCCAGAGGAGAGCTGGAGATACGCAGTATTTT. The chain joins TRBV29-1 to TRBJ2-3; D remains ambiguous. Germline-derived CDR1 and CDR2 are SQVTM and ANQGSEA. The CDR3 spans 16 residues. Trimming removed 1 base from V and 5 bases from J, with 19 bases in between.

This clone came up a few times. This may arise from a read error, as a much more abundant clone is one base away. The sample has other DNA sequences that encode this CDR3 too. This chain uses TRBV5-6 with TRBJ2-3; D remains ambiguous. Trimming removed 2 bases from V and 3 bases from J, with 1 base in between. Looked up from germline, CDR1 is SGHDT and CDR2 is YYEEEE. This CDR3 comprises 11 residues. CDR3: CASSLTDTQYF. CDR3 in DNA: TGTGCCAGCAGCTTAACAGATACGCAGTATTTT.

The chain combines TRBV7-9 with TRBJ2-1; 7 bases map to TRBD1. Germline CDR1 SEHNR, CDR2 FQNEAQ (reference sequence). The CDR3 runs 14 residues. V shed 5 bases, J shed 7 bases, and the junction held 8 bases outside the gene matches. CDR3 in DNA: TGTGCCAGCAGCACAGACAGGGTTCTTAATGAGCAGTTCTTC. Its translation is CASSTDRVLNEQFF.

This clone was seen more than once but under ten times. The gene calls are TRBV5-4 and TRBJ1-1, with a possible D match to TRBD1 (5 bases). Trimming cost V 2 bases and J 1 base, with 12 bases left between them. Germline V CDR1 and CDR2: SGHNT, YYREEE (reference sequence). The length of the CDR3 is 15 residues. The chain's CDR3 is CASSFDRSSNTEAFF. As DNA, the CDR3 is TGTGCCAGCAGCTTCGACAGATCCTCGAACACTGAAGCTTTCTTT.

The chain employs TRBV18 and TRBJ2-7; possibly TRBD1 or TRBD2 for D (6 bases each). Trimming removed 2 bases at V and 3 bases at J, with 20 bases between. This CDR3 is built from 17 residues. Germline CDR1 KGHSH, CDR2 LQKENI. The CDR3 sequence: CASSPETLFGGLYEQYF. The CDR3 coding sequence is TGTGCCAGCTCACCAGAGACTCTTTTTGGGGGGCTCTACGAGCAGTACTTC.

The J gene is TRBJ2-7, the V gene TRBV28; 11 positions agree with TRBD2. Looked up from germline, CDR1 is MDHEN and CDR2 is SYDVKM. Unmatched junction bases numbered 6, after V lost 4 bases and J lost 4 bases. CDR3 length: 15 amino acids. CDR3 sequence reads: CASSSPSGGSYEQYF. In nucleotides, the CDR3 is TGTGCCAGCAGTTCGCCTAGCGGGGGGTCATACGAGCAGTACTTC.

The chain has TRBV7-2 and TRBJ1-1, with 8 nucleotides matching TRBD1. The germline V gene has CDR1 SGHTA and CDR2 FQGNSA. The V segment lost 5 bases and the J segment 5 bases; nucleotides outside the gene matches: 7. CDR3 length equals 14 residues. The chain's CDR3 is CASSLRTGRTEAFF. As DNA, the CDR3 is TGTGCCAGCAGCCTTCGGACAGGGAGGACTGAAGCTTTCTTT.

Only a few counts were recorded for this clone. This chain connects TRBV25-1 to TRBJ2-4; 7 nucleotides line up with TRBD2. The germline CDR1 and CDR2 sequences are MGHDK and SYGVNS. The CDR3 contains 16 residues. V was clipped by 6 bases and J by 6 bases; unmatched bases: 14. CDR3 nucleotides: TGTGCCAGCAGCCCCTTTGCGGGGGTAGGCGGAAACATTCAGTACTTC. It yields the protein CASSPFAGVGGNIQYF.

This clone was found a few times. The CDR3 loop is CASSIQGEEQYF. CDR3 nucleotides: TGTGCCAGTAGTATTCAAGGGGAAGAGCAGTACTTC. The chain links TRBV19 to TRBJ2-7; tentative D call: TRBD1 (5 bases). The CDR3 covers 12 residues. The V end was cut by 3 bases, the J end by 7 bases, with 10 bases between. Germline V gene lookup returns CDR1 LNHDA and CDR2 SQIVND (reference sequence).

This chain joins TRBV5-4 and TRBJ2-1, with D perhaps being TRBD1 or TRBD2 (6 bases each). The CDR3 is 14 amino acids. V was trimmed by 6 bases and J by 4 bases, leaving 14 bases between them. CDR1 SGHNT and CDR2 YYREEE come from the germline V gene (reference sequence). The CDR3 region is CASNLGGGYNEQFF. CDR3 coding DNA: TGTGCCAGCAATTTAGGGGGAGGATACAATGAGCAGTTCTTC.

V is TRBV4-3 and J is TRBJ2-6; D gene uncertain. V was shortened by 6 bases and J by 0 bases, with 3 bases between the two germline ends. There are 13 residues in the CDR3. Germline V gene data show CDR1 as LGHNA and CDR2 as YSLEER. CDR3 region: CASRNSGANVLTF. In DNA form, the CDR3 reads TGCGCCAGCAGGAACTCTGGGGCCAACGTCCTGACTTTC.